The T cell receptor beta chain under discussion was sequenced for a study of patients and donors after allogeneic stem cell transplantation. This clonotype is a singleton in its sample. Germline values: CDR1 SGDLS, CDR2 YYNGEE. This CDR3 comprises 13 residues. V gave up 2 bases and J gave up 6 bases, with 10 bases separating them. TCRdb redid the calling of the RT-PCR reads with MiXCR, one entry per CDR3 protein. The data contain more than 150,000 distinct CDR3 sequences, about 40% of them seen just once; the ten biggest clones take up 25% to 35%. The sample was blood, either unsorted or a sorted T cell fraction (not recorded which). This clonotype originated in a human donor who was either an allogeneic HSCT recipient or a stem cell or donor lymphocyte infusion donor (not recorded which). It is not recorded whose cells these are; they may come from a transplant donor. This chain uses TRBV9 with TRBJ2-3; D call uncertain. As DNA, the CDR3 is TGTGCCAGCAGCGTCTCGGTTGCGGATACGCAGTATTTT. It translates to CASSVSVADTQYF. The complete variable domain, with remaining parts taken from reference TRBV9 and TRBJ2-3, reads DSGVTQTPKHLITATGQRVTLRCSPRSGDLSVYWYQQSLDQGLQFLIQYYNGEERAKGNILERFSAQQFPDLHSELNLSSLELGDSALYFCASSVSVADTQYFGPGTRLTVL.